This section outlines one TCR beta chain sequence together with its context. The antigen is undetermined. This entry is derived from a study of T cell responses to AZD1222 COVID-19 vaccine. Study-wide results and limits: The CD4 TCRs associated with vaccination extended across spike and predominated at 160-218 and 743-854. Donor demographics were predominantly white British with a female majority; clonal diversity may be underestimated.

The repertoire was sequenced with immunoSEQ multiplex PCR; TCRdb's copy has only in-frame clones and lacks some. Of some 88,000 clones listed, 75% to 95% are singletons. This sequence originates from an adult who received the AZD1222 COVID-19 vaccine. The material sequenced was peripheral blood, taken 28 days after the second AZD1222 dose.

CDR3 sequence: CASSEGHRSMNTEAFF. Written as DNA, the CDR3 is TGTGCCAGCAGTGAAGGTCACAGGAGCATGAACACTGAAGCTTTCTTT. The chain has TRBV6-1 and TRBJ1-1; D possibly corresponds to TRBD1 (5 bases). The CDR3 covers 16 residues. V dropped 1 base and J dropped 0 bases, with 12 bases sitting between them. Germline CDR1 and CDR2: MNHNS and SASEGT.